This T cell receptor beta chain was recovered during a study of CD8 T cells in ankylosing spondylitis. This clonotype was seen ten or more times. The target antigen is unknown. A single record per CDR3 protein comes from TCRdb applying MiXCR to the 5' RACE reads. The sample holds about 220,000 distinct CDR3 sequences, around a quarter seen once. Study-level findings and limits: Disease-linked clones displayed a CD8+ phenotype and appeared relatively rarely in peripheral blood.

Sequenced input: blood, either unsorted or a sorted T cell fraction (not recorded which). The sequence derives from a male donor with ankylosing spondylitis or in good health (not recorded which).

Here the CDR3 DNA reads TGCAGTGCTAGTGGGGTGAACACTGAAGCTTTCTTT. Its protein is CSASGVNTEAFF. The chain joins TRBV20-1 to TRBJ1-1; D not certain. CDR1 is DFQATT, CDR2 SNEGSKA, per germline (reference sequence). The CDR3 runs 12 residues. The germline V and J ends were trimmed by 3 bases and 0 bases, with 5 bases remaining between them.